This TCR beta chain was recovered during a study of T cells after yellow fever vaccination. TCRdb re-called the 5' RACE reads with MiXCR, one entry per CDR3 protein. The table lists hundreds of thousands of distinct CDR3 sequences, roughly 14% of them singletons, with 11% to 15% in the top ten. This clonotype was observed a handful of times. The TCR comes from a man aged 30 to 39 who received the YFV17D yellow fever vaccine. The material was PBMCs, obtained on the day of the yellow fever booster vaccination.

CDR3 residues: CASSLAVNTDTQYF. In nucleotides, the CDR3 is TGCGCCAGCAGCCTAGCGGTAAACACAGATACGCAGTATTTT. This chain links TRBV4-3 with TRBJ2-3, with D possibly matching TRBD2 (6 bases). The CDR3 spans 14 residues. Germline V CDR1 and CDR2: LGHNA, YSLEER. V was trimmed by 4 bases and J by 2 bases, leaving 10 bases between them.